This T cell receptor (beta chain) is drawn from a study of shared clonotypes between healthy human individuals (TCRdb year 2020). The study in broad terms: The cohort comprised two women and a few men aged 18 to 49 years. For each donor, CD4 naive and CD4 memory were each given three plates, CD8 naive was given two plates, and CD8 memory was given one plate. Blood TCR repertoires of five healthy adults were deeply sequenced to estimate repertoire size and the extent of clonotype sharing between individuals. To increase sequencing depth and limit assay-specific biases, different laboratories used diverse techniques to prepare libraries and sequence TCR repertoires. Leukapheresis yielded between about 0.8 and 9.5 billion PBMCs per donor.

To note about this clone: Its antigen is still unknown. Base qualities are not at hand, and no much larger clone is one base apart.

V is cut by 6 bases and J by 2 bases, and the space between the germline ends is 11 bases. Reading the germline V gene gives CDR1 SGHTA and CDR2 FQGNSA. The CDR3 covers 14 residues, taking in both the cysteine and the phenylalanine. Kept here is only the CDR3 DNA, which spans 42 bases and is read in frame from base 1. The donors were healthy, HIV-negative adults with no recently reported acute infections or vaccinations. Every donor was a Caucasian adult living in Nashville, Tennessee, USA. Magnetic negative selection was used to enrich CD4+ T cells, after which naive cells were positively selected on CD45RA and the negative fraction became the memory subset. Blood was collected by leukapheresis, and PBMCs were isolated by Ficoll-Histopaque density gradient centrifugation and then cryopreserved in liquid nitrogen vapor phase. Analytical flow cytometry was used to check the purity and quantity of every magnetically sorted T cell population. Genomic DNA was isolated from every sorted fraction and measured by UV absorbance on a Nanodrop 2000c.

The study at large found these results: About 5% of naive CD4, 3.5% of naive CD8, roughly 2.4% of memory CD4, and approximately 0.4% of memory CD8 clonotypes were shared across several donors. The small number of donors limited the genetic and exposure-history diversity represented. Incomplete sequencing was indicated by rarefaction of sorted-subset datasets, despite the large sequencing depth. Higher generation probabilities were observed for clonotypes shared by all four sorted-subset donors than for non-shared clonotypes. Larger estimated clonotype richness was generally found for naive subsets than for memory subsets. Sampling was limited to blood, and TCR repertoires in tissue likely differ from TCR repertoires in blood. Based on pairwise subsampling, the degree of clonotype sharing among donors was expected to be affected by sequencing depth.

Using the deep immunoSEQ assay, multiplex PCR amplified TCR CDR3 regions from genomic DNA. For each cell subset, the extracted genomic DNA was distributed evenly across all wells of several immunoSEQ 96-well plates, and each plate served as one replicate. For sorted subsets, around 200 ng genomic DNA, equal to tens of thousands of T cell genomes, was loaded into each replicate PCR. Purified libraries were quantified with a Qubit 3.0 fluorometer, sized on a Bioanalyzer 2100, and re-quantified with the KAPA Library Quantification kit. Every immunoSEQ 96-well plate was sequenced on a separate single-read 150-cycle Illumina NextSeq 550 flow cell. Under the source paper's analysis protocol: Because the immunoSEQ output held only junctional sequences and lacked quality scores, the filtering could not match the filtering applied to full-length reads. Sequences were annotated with PyIR, a Python wrapper for IgBLAST v1.9, and V/J genes and CDR3 were assigned using IMGT germline references. Reads were removed for weak V/J assignments (E-value above 1e-6), missing CDR3, stop codons, out-of-frame junctions, or ambiguous translated residues. V3J clonotypes were defined by identical inferred V gene, J gene, and CDR3 amino acid sequence. Percentage overlap between repertoires was computed as shared unique clonotypes divided by the size of the smaller repertoire. RTK rarefaction, the Chao1 estimator, and Recon v2.1 estimates of unobserved clonotypes were used to assess repertoire richness. For all TCRbeta clonotypes obtained by the gDNA method from a handful of donors, generation probabilities were computed with OLGA. Here the immuneACCESS table is served through TCRdb, limited to in-frame sequences with V and J called. Missing clones are a known gap in these copies; in checked studies unresolved V genes cover under half, and the rest lacks a known reason. That table supplies the V and J calls and clone size; D and trimming were determined from the DNA. The sample table holds some 2,000,000 clones, of which approximately 96% were seen once. The ten largest clones take up roughly 0.13% of the sample.

Rearrangement joined TRBV7-2 to TRBJ2-4, with TRBD1 as a weak D call on 6 bases. The source of this sequence is a man aged 18 to 35 in good health. What was sequenced was naive CD4+ T cells sorted from blood. The cell subset or site label here, explained by the study, means: CD45RA+ positively selected. The CDR3 is CASRQGHTKNIQYF. The sequence in DNA is TGTGCCAGCAGGCAGGGACATACCAAAAACATTCAGTACTTC. With all but the CDR3 taken from the reference TRBV7-2 and TRBJ2-4 genes, the full variable domain is: GAGVSQSPSNKVTEKGKDVELRCDPISGHTALYWYRQSLGQGLEFLIYFQGNSAPDKSGLPSDRFSAERTGGSVSTLTIQRTQQEDSAVYLCASRQGHTKNIQYFGAGTRLSVL.